These T cell receptor beta chains were read from a single sample in a study of blood T cell repertoires in COVID-19. TCRdb's table, derived via immunoSEQ multiplex PCR, lists solely in-frame clones and lacks some. The sample shows roughly 250,000 clones, approximately 90% of them seen only once. Input material: PBMCs or T cells enriched from blood (not recorded which). The source is a woman aged 40 to 50 with acute COVID-19. The CDR3 runs from the conserved cysteine through the conserved F or W. A D gene is named only where the DNA matches it firmly. Clone size is not always given. Where it is, it says once, few, many or a class for expanded clones.

clone_size: .
j_call: TRBJ2-7
v_call: TRBV28
d_call: .
cdr3_nt: TGTGCCAGCAGTTCTCCAGGTTCCTACGAGCAGTACTTC
cdr3_aa: CASSSPGSYEQYF

clone_size: .
j_call: TRBJ1-3
v_call: TRBV5-6
d_call: .
cdr3_nt: TGTGCCAGCAGCCGCGGGGGTGCTGGAAACACCATATATTTT
cdr3_aa: CASSRGGAGNTIYF

clone_size: .
j_call: TRBJ1-2
v_call: TRBV6-5
d_call: .
cdr3_nt: TGTGCCAGCAGTTACGGGGGGGGCCTCTATGGCTACACCTTC
cdr3_aa: CASSYGGGLYGYTF

clone_size: .
j_call: TRBJ1-1
v_call: TRBV7-8
d_call: .
cdr3_nt: TGTGCCAGCAGCCGTCAAGGGGGCACTGAAGCTTTCTTT
cdr3_aa: CASSRQGGTEAFF

clone_size: .
j_call: TRBJ1-1
v_call: TRBV6-2/TRBV6-3
d_call: .
cdr3_nt: TGTGCCAGCAGTTACGTTCCCGGGACACCGAACACTGAAGCTTTCTTT
cdr3_aa: CASSYVPGTPNTEAFF

clone_size: .
j_call: TRBJ2-5
v_call: TRBV19
d_call: .
cdr3_nt: TGTGCCAGTAGTAATGTGGGAGCCTACCAAGAGACCCAGTACTTC
cdr3_aa: CASSNVGAYQETQYF

clone_size: .
j_call: TRBJ2-5
v_call: TRBV7-3
d_call: .
cdr3_nt: TGTGCCAGCAGCTCACAGGCTAGCGCCCAGGAGACCCAGTACTTC
cdr3_aa: CASSSQASAQETQYF

clone_size: few
j_call: TRBJ2-1
v_call: TRBV19
d_call: TRBD2
cdr3_nt: TGTGCCAGTAGTACCGCGGGAGGGGTCAATGAGCAGTTCTTC
cdr3_aa: CASSTAGGVNEQFF

clone_size: .
j_call: TRBJ2-1
v_call: TRBV5-8
d_call: TRBD1
cdr3_nt: TGTGCCAGCAGCTGGCCGGGACAGGGGATCGATGAGCAGTTCTTC
cdr3_aa: CASSWPGQGIDEQFF

clone_size: .
j_call: TRBJ2-3
v_call: TRBV2
d_call: TRBD1
cdr3_nt: TGTGCCAGCAGTGGCTGGGACAGCTATAGCACAGATACGCAGTATTTT
cdr3_aa: CASSGWDSYSTDTQYF

clone_size: .
j_call: TRBJ2-3
v_call: TRBV5-1
d_call: TRBD2
cdr3_nt: TGCGCCAGCAGCTTGAGCGGGGCGGGAGTATCAGATACGCAGTATTTT
cdr3_aa: CASSLSGAGVSDTQYF

clone_size: .
j_call: TRBJ1-6
v_call: TRBV18
d_call: TRBD1
cdr3_nt: TGTGCCAGCTCACCAGCCGCGACAGGGACTAATTCACCCCTCCACTTT
cdr3_aa: CASSPAATGTNSPLHF

clone_size: .
j_call: TRBJ2-3
v_call: TRBV24-1
d_call: .
cdr3_nt: TGTGCCACCAGTGATTTCCCAGGGGGCACAGATACGCAGTATTTT
cdr3_aa: CATSDFPGGTDTQYF

clone_size: .
j_call: TRBJ1-5
v_call: TRBV9
d_call: .
cdr3_nt: TGTGCCAGCAGCGCCGGACGGGGAGGAATGGATAGCAATCAGCCCCAGCATTTT
cdr3_aa: CASSAGRGGMDSNQPQHF

clone_size: .
j_call: TRBJ2-1
v_call: TRBV7-3
d_call: TRBD2
cdr3_nt: TGTGCCAGCAGCTATAGCGGGGGGATGTATGAGCAGTTCTTC
cdr3_aa: CASSYSGGMYEQFF

clone_size: .
j_call: TRBJ1-2
v_call: TRBV30
d_call: TRBD1
cdr3_nt: TGTGCCTGGAGTCGGGGACAGGGGGCGGGAGGCTACACCTTC
cdr3_aa: CAWSRGQGAGGYTF

clone_size: .
j_call: TRBJ1-2
v_call: TRBV29-1
d_call: .
cdr3_nt: TGCAGCGTTGTTGCAGGTCGCTATGGCTACACCTTC
cdr3_aa: CSVVAGRYGYTF

clone_size: .
j_call: TRBJ2-3
v_call: TRBV6-5
d_call: TRBD1
cdr3_nt: TGTGCCAGCAGTTACAACCCAGGGGGCTGGACAGATACGCAGTATTTT
cdr3_aa: CASSYNPGGWTDTQYF

clone_size: .
j_call: TRBJ1-2
v_call: TRBV6-5
d_call: .
cdr3_nt: TGTGCCAGCAGTTACCAGGCAGGCGCTGCCTATGGCTACACCTTC
cdr3_aa: CASSYQAGAAYGYTF

clone_size: once
j_call: TRBJ1-1
v_call: TRBV5-3
d_call: .
cdr3_nt: TGTGCCAGAAGCTTGGGACAAAACACTGAAGCTTTCTTT
cdr3_aa: CARSLGQNTEAFF

clone_size: .
j_call: TRBJ1-6
v_call: TRBV28
d_call: TRBD1
cdr3_nt: TGTGCCAGCAGTTCAGGACAGGGAGATAATTCACCCCTCCACTTT
cdr3_aa: CASSSGQGDNSPLHF

clone_size: .
j_call: TRBJ1-1
v_call: TRBV24-1
d_call: .
cdr3_nt: TGTGCCACCAGTGCAGGCACGTGGAACACTGAAGCTTTCTTT
cdr3_aa: CATSAGTWNTEAFF

clone_size: .
j_call: TRBJ1-2
v_call: TRBV28
d_call: .
cdr3_nt: TGTGCCAGCAGCTCTACACAGATTAATGGCTACACCTTC
cdr3_aa: CASSSTQINGYTF

clone_size: .
j_call: TRBJ2-6
v_call: TRBV11-2
d_call: TRBD1
cdr3_nt: TGTGCCAGCAGCTCCGGACAGGGTGCTGGCTCTGGGGCCAACGTCCTGACTTTC
cdr3_aa: CASSSGQGAGSGANVLTF

clone_size: .
j_call: TRBJ2-3
v_call: TRBV9
d_call: TRBD2
cdr3_nt: TGTGCCAGCAGCTTCCTTGGACTAGCGGCAACAGATACGCAGTATTTT
cdr3_aa: CASSFLGLAATDTQYF

clone_size: .
j_call: TRBJ1-1
v_call: TRBV7-5
d_call: .
cdr3_nt: TGTGCCAGAATCCGAGGGGGCACTGAAGCTTTCTTT
cdr3_aa: CARIRGGTEAFF

clone_size: once
j_call: TRBJ2-1
v_call: TRBV7-2
d_call: .
cdr3_nt: TGTGCCAGCATCGGGAGCCCCCACTACAATGAGCAGTTCTTC
cdr3_aa: CASIGSPHYNEQFF

clone_size: .
j_call: TRBJ2-5
v_call: TRBV5-4
d_call: TRBD2
cdr3_nt: TGTGCCAGCAGCTTAGCGGGAGGGCGCCAAGAGACCCAGTACTTC
cdr3_aa: CASSLAGGRQETQYF

clone_size: .
j_call: TRBJ2-7
v_call: TRBV12-3/TRBV12-4
d_call: .
cdr3_nt: TGTGCCAGCACGGTGGGCATCTCCTACGAGCAGTACTTC
cdr3_aa: CASTVGISYEQYF

clone_size: few
j_call: TRBJ1-3
v_call: TRBV7-2
d_call: .
cdr3_nt: TGTGCCAGCAGCTTAGTACAGGGAGGAAACACCATATATTTT
cdr3_aa: CASSLVQGGNTIYF

clone_size: once
j_call: TRBJ2-1
v_call: TRBV27
d_call: TRBD2
cdr3_nt: TGTGCCAGCAGTCCTTGGACTAGCGGGAGTCGATCCTACAATGAGCAGTTCTTC
cdr3_aa: CASSPWTSGSRSYNEQFF

clone_size: .
j_call: TRBJ1-3
v_call: TRBV27
d_call: TRBD1
cdr3_nt: TGTGCCAGCAGTGCCCGACAGGGGTTCAGGAACACCATATATTTT
cdr3_aa: CASSARQGFRNTIYF

clone_size: .
j_call: TRBJ1-2
v_call: TRBV6-5
d_call: .
cdr3_nt: TGTGCCAGCAGGATACAGGGTAGCTATGGCTACACCTTC
cdr3_aa: CASRIQGSYGYTF

clone_size: .
j_call: TRBJ2-3
v_call: TRBV7-3
d_call: .
cdr3_nt: TGTGCCAGCAGCTTAGTAGGAGGGCCCCCAGATACGCAGTATTTT
cdr3_aa: CASSLVGGPPDTQYF

clone_size: .
j_call: TRBJ1-1
v_call: TRBV4-1
d_call: .
cdr3_nt: TGCGCCAGCAGCCCAAGCCTTCACCGACCGGGCACTGAAGCTTTCTTT
cdr3_aa: CASSPSLHRPGTEAFF

clone_size: once
j_call: TRBJ2-5
v_call: TRBV27
d_call: .
cdr3_nt: TGTGCCAGTAGACAAGGACTGCTGTACCAAGAGACCCAGTACTTC
cdr3_aa: CASRQGLLYQETQYF

clone_size: .
j_call: TRBJ2-3
v_call: TRBV5-4
d_call: .
cdr3_nt: TGTGCCAGCAGCTCAGGGGAAACAGATACGCAGTATTTT
cdr3_aa: CASSSGETDTQYF

clone_size: .
j_call: TRBJ2-7
v_call: TRBV5-1
d_call: .
cdr3_nt: TGCGCCAGCAGGTCCGTCTCCTACGAGCAGTACTTC
cdr3_aa: CASRSVSYEQYF

clone_size: .
j_call: TRBJ1-5
v_call: TRBV19
d_call: TRBD1
cdr3_nt: TGTGCCAGTAGTCCGCTCGACAGGGGAGGAGATCAGCCCCAGCATTTT
cdr3_aa: CASSPLDRGGDQPQHF

clone_size: once
j_call: TRBJ1-1
v_call: TRBV6-5
d_call: .
cdr3_nt: TGTGCCAGCATCTGGGCCGCGGGGTCCACTGAAGCTTTCTTT
cdr3_aa: CASIWAAGSTEAFF

clone_size: .
j_call: TRBJ2-1
v_call: TRBV19
d_call: TRBD2
cdr3_nt: TGTGCCAGCGGAGCGGGGGGCAATGAGCAGTTCTTC
cdr3_aa: CASGAGGNEQFF

clone_size: .
j_call: TRBJ1-2
v_call: TRBV5-4
d_call: TRBD1
cdr3_nt: TGTGCCAGCAGCCCCTCATGGGGACAGGATAACTATGGCTACACCTTC
cdr3_aa: CASSPSWGQDNYGYTF

clone_size: .
j_call: TRBJ1-5
v_call: TRBV19
d_call: .
cdr3_nt: .
cdr3_aa: CASSIVGQGAGDF

clone_size: .
j_call: TRBJ1-2
v_call: TRBV7-2
d_call: .
cdr3_nt: TGTGCCAGCAGCTTAGCCCGACAGTATGGCTACACCTTC
cdr3_aa: CASSLARQYGYTF

clone_size: .
j_call: TRBJ1-3
v_call: TRBV5-6
d_call: .
cdr3_nt: TGTGCCAGCAGCTTGGTAGGGCTGAGGGACTCTGGAAACACCATATATTTT
cdr3_aa: CASSLVGLRDSGNTIYF

clone_size: .
j_call: TRBJ2-1
v_call: TRBV27
d_call: .
cdr3_nt: TGTGCCAGCAGTTTTTTTCTAGGAGGCTCCTACAATGAGCAGTTCTTC
cdr3_aa: CASSFFLGGSYNEQFF

clone_size: .
j_call: TRBJ1-2
v_call: TRBV11-3
d_call: .
cdr3_nt: TGTGCCAGCAGCTCTGGGGGGAGTCGAGGACGCCCGTATGGCTACACCTTC
cdr3_aa: CASSSGGSRGRPYGYTF

clone_size: .
j_call: TRBJ1-6
v_call: TRBV3-1/TRBV3-2
d_call: TRBD1
cdr3_nt: TGTGCCAGCAGCCAAGGGACAGGAGATTCACCCCTCCACTTT
cdr3_aa: CASSQGTGDSPLHF

clone_size: .
j_call: TRBJ2-1
v_call: TRBV18
d_call: TRBD1
cdr3_nt: TGTGCCAGCTTAACGCAGGGGGCCATGGGTGAGCAGTTCTTC
cdr3_aa: CASLTQGAMGEQFF

clone_size: .
j_call: TRBJ1-6
v_call: TRBV4-1
d_call: .
cdr3_nt: TGCGCCAGCAGCCAATCCGGTTCCTATAATTCACCCCTCCACTTT
cdr3_aa: CASSQSGSYNSPLHF

clone_size: .
j_call: TRBJ2-1
v_call: TRBV24-1
d_call: TRBD2
cdr3_nt: TGTGCCACCAGTGATATACAATCTAGCGGGTTCTACAATGAGCAGTTCTTC
cdr3_aa: CATSDIQSSGFYNEQFF

clone_size: .
j_call: TRBJ2-5
v_call: TRBV5-1
d_call: .
cdr3_nt: TGCGCCAGCAGCCCTCGTCTAGGTGGCCAAGAGACCCAGTACTTC
cdr3_aa: CASSPRLGGQETQYF

clone_size: .
j_call: TRBJ1-1
v_call: TRBV5-4
d_call: .
cdr3_nt: TGTGCCAGCACTGGTATTAAGAGGGAAGGGAACACTGAAGCTTTCTTT
cdr3_aa: CASTGIKREGNTEAFF

clone_size: .
j_call: TRBJ2-1
v_call: TRBV20-1
d_call: .
cdr3_nt: TGCAGTGAAGAGGCAGAGGGAAGGCCGTTCTTC
cdr3_aa: CSEEAEGRPFF

clone_size: once
j_call: TRBJ2-3
v_call: TRBV5-6
d_call: TRBD1
cdr3_nt: TGTGCCAGCAGCTTTTACAGGGGGCGTACCACAGATACGCAGTATTTT
cdr3_aa: CASSFYRGRTTDTQYF

clone_size: .
j_call: TRBJ1-1
v_call: TRBV5-1
d_call: .
cdr3_nt: TGCGCCAGCAGCCTCCCAAGACAGGTCCGCGGTGAAGCTTTCTTT
cdr3_aa: CASSLPRQVRGEAFF

clone_size: .
j_call: TRBJ2-7
v_call: TRBV27
d_call: TRBD1
cdr3_nt: TGTGCCAGCAGCGCCTCGATTGCGACAGGGTCGGACGAGCAGTACTTC
cdr3_aa: CASSASIATGSDEQYF